Reported below is one TCR beta chain. The antigen this receptor binds is unknown. No base qualities exist here, and no much larger clone lies one base off it. The junction shows trimming of 6 bases on V and 4 bases on J, plus 19 bases between the germline ends. The CDR3 spans 17 residues, from the cysteine through the phenylalanine. Only the CDR3 DNA is retained, 51 bases long and in frame from the first base. The germline V gene (reference sequence) yields LNHDA for CDR1 and SQIVND for CDR2. The method behind the library was the immunoSEQ multiplex PCR assay. DNA from the cultured and isolated CD4+ T cells underwent TCR beta CDR3 sequencing. In the source study's methods: Non-productive TCR sequences were removed and reads were trimmed to the CDR3 region, keeping CDR3s of at least 7 amino acids. The MANAFEST web app was used to pick out antigen-specific clonotypes by comparing their expansion in peptide wells with that in reference cultures. For clones to be considered positive, expansion at FDR<0.05 versus reference and all other wells, an odds ratio above 5, and a frequency above 0.1% in two replicate wells were required. Clonotypes significantly expanded in SARS-CoV-2 spike wells and in at least one common cold coronavirus spike condition were defined as cross-reactive. Using the stringdist R package, CDR3 similarity was measured by Levenshtein distance, and unrooted trees were constructed with ape in R 3.6.1. TCRdb re-hosts the immuneACCESS table, in-frame sequences only. Its copies lack some clones; in the studies checked, an unresolved V gene accounts for under half of them, and the cause for the rest is not known. V and J calls and clone size come straight from that table; D and trimming were deduced from the DNA. A total of tens of thousands of clones appear in this sample, 80% to 90% of them only once. The ten largest clones represent less than 3% of the sample.

This sample is drawn from a study of vaccination effects on CD4 cells after COVID-19 (dated 2022 in TCRdb). A note on the overall study: Two doses of either the BNT162b2 or the mRNA-1273 mRNA SARS-CoV-2 vaccine were administered to participants. SARS-CoV-2 spike-specific CD4+ TCR repertoires from before and after mRNA vaccination were compared in COVID-19 convalescent patients and in infection-naive vaccine recipients. Altogether, about 10 COVID-19 convalescent patients and a handful of SARS-CoV-2-naive healthy vaccine recipients made up the full study. In the study, cultures from other donors were sequenced using the Oncomine TCR Beta short-read assay on an Illumina iSeq 100.

What the study reported, not specific to this receptor: Clones induced by infection and clones induced by vaccination both contracted markedly at late timepoints after vaccination, which fits with T cell responses waning over time. Limitations of the study were the small number of convalescent patients and the absence of early post-infection timepoints. In healthy vaccine recipients, vaccine-induced clones were almost all SARS-CoV-2 mono-reactive, with only 1 of 255 being cross-reactive with common cold coronaviruses.

To identify antigen-specific CD4+ T cell clonotypes by their expansion, the ViraFEST assay first stimulated PBMC with viral peptide pools and then applied TCR sequencing. After 10 days of culture, CD4+ T cells were isolated with the EasySep CD4+ T cell isolation kit. Healthy vaccine recipients had no prior SARS-CoV-2 infection, confirmed by negative nucleocapsid antibodies before and after vaccination. Each well held fewer than 2.5 million PBMC cultured in IMDM containing approximately 5% human AB serum, approximately 10 IU/ml IL-2 and gentamicin, along with about 9.5 ug/ml peptides. On days 3 and 7, half of the culture medium was replaced with fresh IL-2-containing medium. Unless noted otherwise, every peptide stimulation condition was cultured in triplicate wells. PBMC were separated from whole blood using Ficoll-Paque Plus gradient centrifugation and were then either cryopreserved at -140C or used fresh. The spike proteins of SARS-CoV-2 and of the common cold coronaviruses HCoV-NL63, HCoV-OC43 and HCoV-229E were spanned by overlapping peptide pools. The QIAamp micro DNA kit was used to extract genomic DNA from the cultured CD4+ T cells.

Rearrangement joined TRBV19 to TRBJ2-6; a tentative D match to TRBD2 spans 6 bases. The source is a human donor who received a COVID-19 vaccine. The source material was CD4+ T cells from PBMCs cultured with HCoV-229E spike peptides, sampled before COVID-19 vaccination. What this sample's cell subset or site label stands for: HCoV-229E spike overlapping peptide pool stimulation. The CDR3 has the sequence CASSGGREWRGANVLTF. The DNA reads TGTGCCAGTAGCGGGGGACGGGAGTGGAGAGGGGCCAACGTCCTGACTTTC.